The 18 T cell receptor beta chains below come from one sample, sequenced in a study of T cell responses to AZD1222 COVID-19 vaccine. Only in-frame clones appear in the TCRdb table, and some are missing; sequencing was by immunoSEQ multiplex PCR. The sample records roughly 42,000 clones, roughly 88% being singletons. The specimen was peripheral blood, collected 28 days after the second dose of the MenACWY control vaccine. These receptors all stem from an adult who received the MenACWY meningococcal vaccine as a control.

This clone occurred a few times. This chain connects TRBV6-5 to TRBJ1-4; the D is unclear. This CDR3 spans 12 amino acids. CDR1 and CDR2 (germline): MNHEY, SVGAGI. The ends were cut back, 6 bases at V and 5 bases at J, with 7 bases in the middle. CDR3 in amino acids: CASRGGNEKLFF. In DNA, the CDR3 is TGTGCCAGCAGGGGCGGGAATGAAAAACTGTTTTTT.

The chain carries TRBV3-1 (or the pseudogene TRBV3-2) and TRBJ2-5; TRBD2 is a possible D gene (6 bases). Trimming stripped 4 bases from V and 1 base from J, with 13 bases between. CDR1 and CDR2 from the germline V gene are LGHDT and YNNKEL (reference sequence). The CDR3 has 15 residues. The CDR3 DNA is TGTGCCAGCAGCCCTTGGGGGGAGACCCAAGAGACCCAGTACTTC. Translated, it gives CASSPWGETQETQYF.

The rearrangement uses TRBV28 and TRBJ1-2, with 7 bases fitting TRBD1. V trimming: 3 bases; J trimming: 5 bases; junction bases outside the gene matches: 9. This CDR3 is built from 15 residues. Per germline, CDR1 MDHEN and CDR2 SYDVKM. In nucleotides, the CDR3 is TGTGCCAGCAGTTTGTCGGCAGGGGGTATTTATGGCTACACCTTC. It yields the protein CASSLSAGGIYGYTF.

The chain uses TRBV3-1 (or the pseudogene TRBV3-2) and TRBJ2-7; tentative D call: TRBD2 (7 bases). V lost 2 bases and J 1 base, leaving 15 bases between the germline ends. The CDR3 runs 16 residues. The germline gives CDR1 LGHDT, CDR2 YNNKEL (reference sequence). The CDR3: CASSQPGGGLSYEQYF. In DNA form, the CDR3 reads TGTGCCAGCAGCCAACCCGGCGGGGGCCTTTCCTACGAGCAGTACTTC.

By sample share, this clone is large. This chain joins TRBV5-6 and TRBJ2-7, with D tentatively TRBD2 (5 bases). This CDR3 is built from 15 residues. CDR1 and CDR2 (germline): SGHDT, YYEEEE. V shed 4 bases and J shed 0 bases, with 14 bases lying between them. In DNA, the CDR3 is TGTGCCAGCAGCCGGGCGGGCGGTTACTCCTACGAGCAGTACTTC. Translation gives CASSRAGGYSYEQYF.

The J gene is TRBJ1-2, the V gene TRBV5-4; 10 nucleotides match TRBD1. The CDR3 consists of 15 residues. Germline CDR1 reads SGHNT; CDR2 reads YYREEE (reference sequence). J was trimmed by 9 bases and V by 4 bases; bases with no gene match: 12. CDR3 sequence (DNA): TGTGCCAGCAGCGATGAGGGACAGGGGCTATGGAGCTACACCTTC. Protein: CASSDEGQGLWSYTF.

V and J are TRBV5-1 and TRBJ2-3, with a weak D call TRBD1 (6 bases). The CDR3 sequence is 15 residues long. Trimming took 0 bases from V and 4 from J, leaving 12 bases between them. Germline-derived CDR1 and CDR2 are SGHRS and YFSETQ. CDR3 region: CASSLVGAHPDTQYF. CDR3 nucleotides: TGCGCCAGCAGCTTGGTGGGGGCGCACCCAGATACGCAGTATTTT.

The CDR3 sequence is CASSPQRSYNEQFF. The CDR3 DNA sequence: TGTGCCAGCAGCCCGCAGCGTTCCTACAATGAGCAGTTCTTC. The rearrangement links TRBV27 to TRBJ2-1; D not resolved. Germline CDR1 and CDR2: MNHEY and SMNVEV (reference sequence). Trimming removed 6 bases from V and 1 base from J, with 10 bases in between. CDR3 length: 14 residues.

The chain links TRBV29-1 to TRBJ2-5; 11 nucleotides match TRBD2. This CDR3 contains 14 residues. Germline CDR1 and CDR2: SQVTM and ANQGSEA. The ends lost 6 bases at V and 2 bases at J; junction bases unmatched: 5. The CDR3, as DNA: TGCAGCGTAGAACTAGCGGGGGTACAAGAGACCCAGTACTTC. Its protein product is CSVELAGVQETQYF.

The V call is TRBV21-1, the J call TRBJ2-7; the table gives TRBD2 as D, unverified against the DNA. TRBV21-1 is shown as a pseudogene. This CDR3 contains 15 residues. Here the CDR3 reads CASSNRLAEVYEQYF. The CDR3 DNA reads TGTGCCAGCAGCAACCGGCTAGCGGAAGTCTACGAGCAGTACTTC.

The rearrangement joins TRBV28 to TRBJ1-4; D gene uncertain. V was cut by 7 bases and J by 0 bases, with 15 bases left in between. The CDR3 runs 16 residues. Germline V lookup: CDR1 MDHEN, CDR2 SYDVKM. As DNA, the CDR3 is TGTGCCAGCATTAACGGCGGACTCTCAACTAATGAAAAACTGTTTTTT. Amino acids: CASINGGLSTNEKLFF.

The rearrangement joins TRBV7-2 to TRBJ1-6; possible D gene TRBD1, 5 bases. CDR3 length equals 17 residues. CDR1 is SGHTA and CDR2 is FQGNSA in the germline V gene. Trimming pared 5 bases from V and 6 bases from J, leaving 20 bases between. CDR3 loop: CASSPQVVRDANSPLHF. DNA of the CDR3: TGTGCCAGCAGCCCCCAAGTCGTGAGGGACGCTAATTCACCCCTCCACTTT. Looking up the rest from reference TRBV7-2 and TRBJ1-6 gives the full variable domain: GAGVSQSPSNKVTEKGKDVELRCDPISGHTALYWYRQSLGQGLEFLIYFQGNSAPDKSGLPSDRFSAERTGGSVSTLTIQRTQQEDSAVYLCASSPQVVRDANSPLHFGNGTRLTVT.

This chain uses TRBV19 with TRBJ2-1; weak D call: TRBD1 (5 bases). Trimming removed 7 bases from V and 5 bases from J, with 18 bases in between. Germline-derived CDR1 and CDR2 are LNHDA and SQIVND (reference sequence). This CDR3 region has 15 residues. The CDR3 region has the DNA TGTGCCAGTAACCTAGGTTACAGGTTAAACAATGAGCAGTTCTTC. It yields the protein CASNLGYRLNNEQFF.

This chain joins TRBV28 and TRBJ2-1; 8 bases line up with TRBD2. V was clipped by 4 bases and J by 12 bases; unmatched bases: 8. The CDR3 consists of 13 residues. CDR1 MDHEN and CDR2 SYDVKM come from the germline V gene. The CDR3 DNA sequence: TGTGCCAGCAGTTCCGGACTAGCCACTAGGCAGTTCTTC. Amino acid sequence: CASSSGLATRQFF.

The chain combines TRBV7-3 with TRBJ2-1; D might be TRBD1 (5 bases). The CDR3 runs 14 residues. V lost 5 bases and J lost 6, with 14 bases in between. Germline V CDR1 and CDR2: SGHTA, FQGTGA. For the CDR3, the DNA is TGTGCCAGCAGCCCAGGACAAAGAAGCAATGAGCAGTTCTTC. This gives the protein CASSPGQRSNEQFF.

The J gene is TRBJ2-7, the V gene TRBV4-1; D uncertain. Germline CDR1 is MGHRA and CDR2 is YSYEKL. This CDR3 is 14 amino acids long. Trimming stripped 4 bases from V and 5 bases from J, with 15 bases between. CDR3: CASSRVPFSHEQYF. In nucleotides, the CDR3 is TGCGCCAGCAGCCGCGTTCCGTTCAGCCACGAGCAGTACTTC.

The chain is built from TRBV6-5 and TRBJ2-7, with D unclear. Per the germline V gene, CDR1 is MNHEY and CDR2 is SVGAGI. Trimming took off 6 bases at V and 6 bases at J, with 15 bases between the two ends. The length of the CDR3 is 13 residues. CDR3 DNA: TGTGCCAGCAGCGTGTGGGCTTTCGGCGAGCAGTACTTC. This gives the protein CASSVWAFGEQYF.

The J gene is TRBJ1-3, the V gene TRBV6-6, with 7 bases matching TRBD1. Trimming removed 4 bases from V and 2 bases from J; junction bases left unmatched: 5. Per germline, CDR1 MNHNY and CDR2 SVGAGI (reference sequence). This CDR3 is 15 amino acids long. CDR3 protein: CASSFATGAGNTIYF. The DNA of the CDR3 is TGTGCCAGCAGTTTTGCCACAGGGGCTGGAAACACCATATATTTT.